This TCR beta chain was captured by sequencing in a study of brain T cells in children with intractable seizures. The CDR3 extends over 14 amino acids. The germline V and J ends were trimmed by 0 bases and 4 bases, with 12 bases remaining between them. The V gene's germline CDR1 is SQVTM and CDR2 ANQGSEA. Time point reported: blood from clinic visit 5 months post-surgery; TSC patient then seizure free. Sequencing was limited to surgery cases with top T cell transcript signatures in brain tissue. Patients received at least one anti-epileptic drug before surgery. Sequencing used immunoSEQ multiplex PCR; TCRdb keeps in-frame clones, though not all of them. The sample includes hundreds of thousands of clones, roughly 92% of them seen just once. General study results and limits: Viral specificity was inferred only from CDR3 similarity; HCMV serostatus was unknown. Pre- and post-surgery blood differed in depth, so pre-surgery absences may be undersampling.

Worth noting for this clone: Antigen unknown.

Sequences were derived from peripheral blood, sampled approximately 5 months after surgery. V is TRBV29-1 and J is TRBJ1-2; TRBD1 might be the D (6 bases). This sequence was found in a boy under two years old with tuberous sclerosis and intractable seizures. The CDR3 DNA reads TGCAGCGTTGAAGAACAGGGTCGCTCCTATGGCTACACCTTC. This codes for CSVEEQGRSYGYTF. The full variable domain, completed using reference TRBV29-1 and TRBJ1-2, is SAVISQKPSRDICQRGTSLTIQCQVDSQVTMMFWYRQQPGQSLTLIATANQGSEATYESGFVIDKFPISRPNLTFSTLTVSNMSPEDSSIYLCSVEEQGRSYGYTFGSGTRLTVV.